These 18 T cell receptor beta chains were sequenced from one sample in a study of radiation and T cells in renal cell carcinoma. TCRdb's copy holds only in-frame clones and misses some; the assay was immunoSEQ multiplex PCR. The sample holds 65,000 to 80,000 clones, 80% to 90% seen once. Indicated time point: blood 2 weeks post-SBRT. Treatment denoted: 15 Gy SBRT to primary tumor, nephrectomy 4 weeks later. The sequencing used blood, collected from a patient whose treatment included radiotherapy and nephrectomy. The receptors here all came from a woman aged 45-65 years with renal cell carcinoma.

The chain links TRBV7-2 to TRBJ2-6, with 8 bases fitting TRBD2. The CDR3 runs 17 residues. The V gene's germline CDR1 is SGHTA and CDR2 FQGNSA. Unmatched junction bases numbered 7, after V lost 4 bases and J lost 2 bases. The CDR3 coding sequence is TGTGCCAGCAGCTCAGGACTAGCCGGAGCTGGGGCCAACGTCCTGACTTTC. This sequence encodes CASSSGLAGAGANVLTF. The full variable domain, rest sourced from reference TRBV7-2 and TRBJ2-6, is GAGVSQSPSNKVTEKGKDVELRCDPISGHTALYWYRQSLGQGLEFLIYFQGNSAPDKSGLPSDRFSAERTGGSVSTLTIQRTQQEDSAVYLCASSSGLAGAGANVLTFGAGSRLTVL.

The CDR3 sequence is CASRPGTANTGELFF. In DNA form, the CDR3 reads TGTGCCAGCAGGCCCGGGACAGCAAACACCGGGGAGCTGTTTTTT. The chain couples TRBV27 to TRBJ2-2, with 7 nucleotides matching TRBD1. The V segment lost 6 bases and the J segment 2 bases; nucleotides outside the gene matches: 6. The germline V gene has CDR1 MNHEY and CDR2 SMNVEV (reference sequence). The CDR3 has 15 amino acids.

The chain joins TRBV7-2 to TRBJ2-7, with D possibly being TRBD2 (5 bases). V was cut by 2 bases and J by 10 bases, with 18 bases left in between. CDR3 length: 14 residues. Germline V lookup: CDR1 SGHTA, CDR2 FQGNSA. As DNA, the CDR3 is TGTGCCAGCAGCTTAACGGCGTCCCACGGGAAACAGTACTTC. As protein: CASSLTASHGKQYF.

This clone occurred a few times. The rearrangement joins TRBV5-6 to TRBJ2-2; TRBD1 matches 8 bases. The CDR3 has 14 amino acids. The junction had 3 bases not matched to a gene; V was cut back by 4 bases and J by 4 bases. The germline CDR1 and CDR2 sequences are SGHDT and YYEEEE. The CDR3 sequence is CASSRDRGTGELFF. CDR3 bases: TGTGCCAGCAGCCGCGACAGGGGCACCGGGGAGCTGTTTTTT.

CDR3 region: CASSQAVRTGDGGYTF. The CDR3, as DNA: TGCGCCAGCAGCCAAGCTGTAAGGACAGGGGACGGTGGCTACACCTTC. The V call is TRBV4-3, the J call TRBJ1-2, with 9 bases fitting TRBD1. J lost 7 bases, V lost 1 base, and 10 bases had no gene match. Germline CDR1 and CDR2: LGHNA and YSLEER. This CDR3 comprises 16 residues.

V is TRBV30 and J is TRBJ2-2; D might be TRBD2 (7 bases). CDR1 is GTSNPN and CDR2 is SVGIG in the germline V gene (reference sequence). V was shortened by 4 bases and J by 7 bases, with 13 bases between the two germline ends. The CDR3 extends over 13 amino acids. CDR3 DNA sequence: TGTGCCTGGACCTTAGGGGGGGGCGGGGAGCTGTTTTTT. Encoded protein: CAWTLGGGGELFF.

This chain connects TRBV5-1 to TRBJ1-4; D gene unclear. Trimming removed 3 bases at V and 3 bases at J, with 9 bases between. CDR1 and CDR2 from the germline V gene are SGHRS and YFSETQ. The CDR3 covers 14 residues. The chain's CDR3 is CASSSSTANEKLFF. DNA for the CDR3: TGCGCCAGCAGCTCTAGTACAGCTAATGAAAAACTGTTTTTT.

The V and J genes are TRBV6-5 and TRBJ2-3; no definite D call. The V end was cut by 11 bases, the J end by 0 bases, with 12 bases between. The CDR3 sequence is 13 residues long. Per germline, CDR1 MNHEY and CDR2 SVGAGI. DNA of the CDR3: TGTGCCGTCCGTCCGGGTAGCACAGATACGCAGTATTTT. This codes for CAVRPGSTDTQYF.

CDR3 protein: CASSSLTSGGPKYDTQYF. CDR3 sequence (DNA): TGCGCCAGCAGCTCGTTAACTAGCGGGGGGCCAAAATATGATACGCAGTATTTT. The chain joins TRBV4-3 to TRBJ2-3; 12 nucleotides align to TRBD2. Trimming cost V 5 bases and J 6 bases; bases outside gene matches: 15. Germline assignment: CDR1 LGHNA and CDR2 YSLEER. This CDR3 region has 18 residues.

J is TRBJ2-3 and V is TRBV30, with 8 bases lining up with TRBD2. Germline CDR1 GTSNPN, CDR2 SVGIG (reference sequence). The CDR3 covers 14 residues. The CDR3 bases are TGTGCTCGTACGGGAGGGCCGTCGCGAGAAACGCAGTATTTT. Residues: CARTGGPSRETQYF. The whole variable domain, remainder taken from reference TRBV30 and TRBJ2-3, is SQTIHQWPATLVQPVGSPLSLECTVEGTSNPNLYWYRQAAGRGLQLLFYSVGIGQISSEVPQNLSASRPQDRQFILSSKKLLLSDSGFYLCARTGGPSRETQYFGPGTRLTVL.

The V and J genes are TRBV27 and TRBJ2-1, with TRBD2 matching over 11 bases. CDR1 and CDR2 from the germline V gene are MNHEY and SMNVEV (reference sequence). The length of the CDR3 is 15 residues. With V trimmed by 4 bases and J by 7 bases, 6 bases remained unmatched. The CDR3, as DNA: TGTGCCAGCAGTTACCCGGGACTAGCGGTAAATGAGCAGTTCTTC. Translating gives CASSYPGLAVNEQFF.

The chain has TRBV18 and TRBJ2-3, with no clear D. Deletions cut 8 bases from V and 0 bases from J, with 9 bases between. From germline, CDR1 is KGHSH and CDR2 LQKENI. The CDR3 extends over 13 amino acids. In DNA, the CDR3 is TGTGCCAGCGCCCGAGATAGCACAGATACGCAGTATTTT. Its protein product is CASARDSTDTQYF.

This clone was picked up a small number of times. The V and J genes are TRBV25-1 and TRBJ1-4, with D uncertain. The CDR3 consists of 11 residues. Germline values: CDR1 MGHDK, CDR2 SYGVNS. V lost 8 bases and J 3 bases, leaving 4 bases between the germline ends. The CDR3 DNA follows: TGTGCCAGCTCACCTAATGAAAAACTGTTTTTT. Translated, it gives CASSPNEKLFF.

This clone was found a few times. The chain is built from TRBV30 and TRBJ1-1; tentatively, D is TRBD1 (5 bases). The germline V gene has CDR1 GTSNPN and CDR2 SVGIG (reference sequence). This CDR3 comprises 14 residues. V lost 2 bases and J 2 bases, leaving 12 bases between the germline ends. CDR3 sequence: CAWSLTVRNTEAFF. CDR3 coding DNA: TGTGCCTGGAGTTTGACAGTCCGAAACACTGAAGCTTTCTTT.

This sequence joins TRBV10-3 and TRBJ2-1, with D perhaps matching TRBD1 (6 bases). From germline, CDR1 is ENHRY and CDR2 SYGVKD. Trimming removed 7 bases at V and 5 bases at J, with 12 bases between. The CDR3 is 13 amino acids. DNA of the CDR3: TGTGCCATCATATCGGACAGAGACAATGAGCAGTTCTTC. Protein sequence: CAIISDRDNEQFF.

This rearrangement joins TRBV7-2 to TRBJ1-2; tentative D call: TRBD1 (5 bases). This CDR3 is built from 14 residues. Trimming took off 1 base at V and 4 bases at J, with 10 bases between the two ends. Germline-derived CDR1 and CDR2 are SGHTA and FQGNSA. CDR3 residues: CASSLGGDPYGYTF. The CDR3, as DNA: TGTGCCAGCAGCTTAGGGGGGGACCCCTATGGCTACACCTTC.

The V and J genes are TRBV21-1 and TRBJ1-1. TRBV21-1 is flagged as a pseudogene. CDR3 size: 12 residues. CDR3 sequence reads: CASSKADTEAFF. In DNA, the CDR3 is TGTGCCAGCAGCAAAGCGGACACTGAAGCTTTCTTT.

The V and J genes are TRBV19 and TRBJ2-6; 8 positions match TRBD1. This CDR3 contains 16 residues. V gave up 5 bases and J gave up 4 bases; unmatched junction bases: 7. Germline-derived CDR1 and CDR2 are LNHDA and SQIVND (reference sequence). CDR3 DNA sequence: TGTGCCAGTAGTCGCCAGGGGGCCTCAGGGGCCAACGTCCTGACTTTC. Amino acid sequence: CASSRQGASGANVLTF. Using reference TRBV19 and TRBJ2-6 for the parts outside the CDR3, the full variable domain is DGGITQSPKYLFRKEGQNVTLSCEQNLNHDAMYWYRQDPGQGLRLIYYSQIVNDFQKGDIAEGYSVSREKKESFPLTVTSAQKNPTAFYLCASSRQGASGANVLTFGAGSRLTVL.